Described below is a single T cell receptor beta chain sequence and its context. Clones were sequenced by immunoSEQ multiplex PCR, and TCRdb holds only the in-frame ones, with some missing. This table holds some 45,000 clones, 80% to 95% found once. These data are taken from a study of cytomegalovirus exposure and HLA in healthy donors. Study-level background: Per a later analysis, the roughly 700 first-cohort and over 90 validation repertoires shared one platform.

CDR3 length equals 13 residues. V was trimmed by 3 bases and J by 3 bases, leaving 8 bases between them. Germline V gives CDR1 LNHDA, CDR2 SQIVND (reference sequence). This chain links TRBV19 with TRBJ1-1; tentatively, D is TRBD1 (5 bases). Sequenced: PBMCs. This receptor was taken from a man younger than 30 in good health and CMV-seronegative. CDR3 bases: TGTGCCAGTAGTATTAAGGGGTACACTGAAGCTTTCTTT. Residues: CASSIKGYTEAFF.